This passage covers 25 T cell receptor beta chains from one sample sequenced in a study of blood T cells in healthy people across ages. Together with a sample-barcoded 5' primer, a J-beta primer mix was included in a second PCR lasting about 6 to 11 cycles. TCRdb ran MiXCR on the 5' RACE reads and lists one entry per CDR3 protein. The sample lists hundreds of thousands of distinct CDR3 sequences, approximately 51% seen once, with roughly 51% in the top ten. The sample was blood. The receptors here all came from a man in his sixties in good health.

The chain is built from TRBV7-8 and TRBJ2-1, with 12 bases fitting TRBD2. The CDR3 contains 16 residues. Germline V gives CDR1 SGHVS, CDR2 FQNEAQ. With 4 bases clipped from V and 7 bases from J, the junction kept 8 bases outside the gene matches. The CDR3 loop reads CASSSHLAGGGNEQFF. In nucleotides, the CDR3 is TGTGCCAGCAGCTCGCATCTAGCGGGAGGGGGAAATGAGCAGTTCTTC.

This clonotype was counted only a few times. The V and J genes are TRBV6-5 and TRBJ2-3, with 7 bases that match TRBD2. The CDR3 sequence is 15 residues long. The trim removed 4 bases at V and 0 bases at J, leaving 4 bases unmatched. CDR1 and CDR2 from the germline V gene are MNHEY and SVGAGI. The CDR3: CASSSGRGSTDTQYF. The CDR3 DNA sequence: TGTGCCAGCAGTTCTGGGCGGGGGAGCACAGATACGCAGTATTTT.

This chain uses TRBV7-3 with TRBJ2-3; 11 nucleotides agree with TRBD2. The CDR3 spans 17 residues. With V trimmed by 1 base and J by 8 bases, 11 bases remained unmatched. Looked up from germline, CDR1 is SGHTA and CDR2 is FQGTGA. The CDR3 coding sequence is TGTGCCAGCAGCTTAAATGGACTAGCGGGTGCCTCCGGTACGCAGTATTTT. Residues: CASSLNGLAGASGTQYF.

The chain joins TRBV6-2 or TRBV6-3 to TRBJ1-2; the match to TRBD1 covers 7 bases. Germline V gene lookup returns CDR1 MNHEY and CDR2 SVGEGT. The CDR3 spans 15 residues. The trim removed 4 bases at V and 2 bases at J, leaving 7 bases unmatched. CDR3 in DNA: TGTGCCAGCAGTTCAGGGGGACACAGCAACTATGGCTACACCTTC. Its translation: CASSSGGHSNYGYTF.

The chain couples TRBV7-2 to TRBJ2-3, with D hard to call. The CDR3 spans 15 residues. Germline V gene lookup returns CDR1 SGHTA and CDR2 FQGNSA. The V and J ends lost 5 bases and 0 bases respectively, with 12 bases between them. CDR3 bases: TGTGCCAGCAGCACGAGAGCCTATAGCACAGATACGCAGTATTTT. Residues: CASSTRAYSTDTQYF.

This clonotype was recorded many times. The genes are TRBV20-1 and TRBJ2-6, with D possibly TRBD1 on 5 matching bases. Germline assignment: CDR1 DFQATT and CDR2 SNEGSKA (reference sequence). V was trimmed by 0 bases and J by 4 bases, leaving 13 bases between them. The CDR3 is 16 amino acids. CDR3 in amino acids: CSAREAGPAGANVLTF. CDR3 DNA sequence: TGCAGTGCTAGAGAGGCAGGGCCAGCCGGGGCCAACGTCCTGACTTTC.

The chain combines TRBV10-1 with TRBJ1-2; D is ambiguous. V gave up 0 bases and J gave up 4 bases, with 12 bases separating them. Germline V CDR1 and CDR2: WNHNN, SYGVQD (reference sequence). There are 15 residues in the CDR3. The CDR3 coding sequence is TGCGCCAGCAGTGAGTCCGCACAGCCACTCTATGGCTACACCTTC. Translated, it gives CASSESAQPLYGYTF.

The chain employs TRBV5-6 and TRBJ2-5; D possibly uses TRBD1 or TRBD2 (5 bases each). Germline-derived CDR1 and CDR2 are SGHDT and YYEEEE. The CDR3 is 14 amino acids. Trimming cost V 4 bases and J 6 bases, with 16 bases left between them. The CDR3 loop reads CASSIGAQFKTQYF. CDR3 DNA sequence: TGTGCCAGCAGCATCGGGGCTCAATTTAAGACCCAGTACTTC.

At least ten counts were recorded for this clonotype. The CDR3 sequence is CASSRDRAYEQYF. The CDR3 region has the DNA TGTGCCAGCAGTCGGGACAGAGCCTACGAGCAGTACTTC. This sequence joins TRBV6-5 and TRBJ2-7, with 7 bases fitting TRBD1. After removal of 5 bases from V and 2 bases from J, the junction contained 3 bases not matched to a gene. In germline, CDR1 is MNHEY, CDR2 SVGAGI. There are 13 residues in the CDR3.

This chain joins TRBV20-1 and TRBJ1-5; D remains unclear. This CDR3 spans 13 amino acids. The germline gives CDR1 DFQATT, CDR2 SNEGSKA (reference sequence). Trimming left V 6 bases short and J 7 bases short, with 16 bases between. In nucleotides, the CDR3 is TGCAGTGCGCGGGCGGCCTCCAGCCAGCCCCAGCATTTT. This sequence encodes CSARAASSQPQHF.

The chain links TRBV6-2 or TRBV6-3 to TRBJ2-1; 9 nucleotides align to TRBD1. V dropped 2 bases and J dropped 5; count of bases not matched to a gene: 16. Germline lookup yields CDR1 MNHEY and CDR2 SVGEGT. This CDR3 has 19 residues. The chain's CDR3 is CASSYGGGVGTGRDNEQFF. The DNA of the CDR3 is TGTGCCAGCAGTTACGGAGGAGGCGTCGGGACAGGGCGCGACAATGAGCAGTTCTTC.

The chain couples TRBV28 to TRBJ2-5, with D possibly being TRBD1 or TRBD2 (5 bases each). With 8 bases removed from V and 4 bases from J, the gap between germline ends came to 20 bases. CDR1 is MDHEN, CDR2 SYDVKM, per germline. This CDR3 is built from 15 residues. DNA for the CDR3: TGTGCCAGCGGTCATCGAGGGGCAAGGACAGAGACCCAGTACTTC. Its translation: CASGHRGARTETQYF.

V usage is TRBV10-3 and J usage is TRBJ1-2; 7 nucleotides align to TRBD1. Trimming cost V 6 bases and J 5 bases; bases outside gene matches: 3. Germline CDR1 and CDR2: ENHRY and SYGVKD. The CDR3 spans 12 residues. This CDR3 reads CAIRGTAYGYTF. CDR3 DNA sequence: TGTGCCATCAGAGGGACAGCTTATGGCTACACCTTC.

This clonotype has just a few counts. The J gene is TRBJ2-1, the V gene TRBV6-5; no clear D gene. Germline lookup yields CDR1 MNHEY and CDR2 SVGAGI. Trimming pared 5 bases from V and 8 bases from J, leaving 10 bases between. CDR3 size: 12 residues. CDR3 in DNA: TGTGCCAGCAGTCACCATATCGATGAGCAGTTCTTC. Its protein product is CASSHHIDEQFF.

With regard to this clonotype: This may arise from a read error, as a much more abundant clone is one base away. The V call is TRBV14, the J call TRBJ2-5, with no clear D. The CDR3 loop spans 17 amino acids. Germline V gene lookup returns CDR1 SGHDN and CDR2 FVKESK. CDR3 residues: CASSQDPLEDPKETLYF. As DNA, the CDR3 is TGTGCCAGCAGCCAAGATCCGCTGGAAGACCCGAAAGAGACCCTGTACTTC.

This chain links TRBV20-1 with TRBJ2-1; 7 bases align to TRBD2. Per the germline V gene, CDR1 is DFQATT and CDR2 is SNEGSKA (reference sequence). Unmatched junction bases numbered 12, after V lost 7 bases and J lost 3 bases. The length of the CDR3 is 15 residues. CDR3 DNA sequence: TGCAGTGTATTGGCGGGAGTGACCCTCTACAATGAGCAGTTCTTC. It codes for CSVLAGVTLYNEQFF.

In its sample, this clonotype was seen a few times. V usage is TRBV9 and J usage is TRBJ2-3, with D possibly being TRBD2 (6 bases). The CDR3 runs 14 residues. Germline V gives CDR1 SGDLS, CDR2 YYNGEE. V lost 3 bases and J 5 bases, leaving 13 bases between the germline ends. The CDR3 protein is CASSAHGGEDTQYF. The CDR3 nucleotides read TGTGCCAGCAGCGCCCACGGGGGAGAAGATACGCAGTATTTT.

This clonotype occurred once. CDR3 sequence: CASSFYRNYGYTF. The CDR3 bases are TGTGCCAGCAGCTTTTACAGGAACTATGGCTACACCTTC. The chain links TRBV7-8 to TRBJ1-2, with D tentatively TRBD1 (5 bases). Trimming removed 3 bases at V and 2 bases at J, with 7 bases between. Germline CDR1 SGHVS, CDR2 FQNEAQ. The CDR3 runs 13 residues.

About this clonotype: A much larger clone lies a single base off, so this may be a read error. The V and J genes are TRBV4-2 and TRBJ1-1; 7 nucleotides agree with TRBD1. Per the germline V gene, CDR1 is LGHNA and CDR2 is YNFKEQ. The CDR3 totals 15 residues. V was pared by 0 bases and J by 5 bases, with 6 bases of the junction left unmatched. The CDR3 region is CASSQDDREGTEAFF. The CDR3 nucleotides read TGTGCCAGCAGCCAAGACGACAGGGAAGGGACTGAAGCTTTCTTT.

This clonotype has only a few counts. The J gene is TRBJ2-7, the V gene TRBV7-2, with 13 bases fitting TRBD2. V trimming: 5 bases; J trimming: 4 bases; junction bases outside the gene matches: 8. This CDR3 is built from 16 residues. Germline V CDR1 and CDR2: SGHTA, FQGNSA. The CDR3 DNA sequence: TGTGCCAGCAGCCCAGAGAAGACTAGCGGGAGGTACGAGCAGTACTTC. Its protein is CASSPEKTSGRYEQYF. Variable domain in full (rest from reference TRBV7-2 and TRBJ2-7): GAGVSQSPSNKVTEKGKDVELRCDPISGHTALYWYRQSLGQGLEFLIYFQGNSAPDKSGLPSDRFSAERTGGSVSTLTIQRTQQEDSAVYLCASSPEKTSGRYEQYFGPGTRLTVT.

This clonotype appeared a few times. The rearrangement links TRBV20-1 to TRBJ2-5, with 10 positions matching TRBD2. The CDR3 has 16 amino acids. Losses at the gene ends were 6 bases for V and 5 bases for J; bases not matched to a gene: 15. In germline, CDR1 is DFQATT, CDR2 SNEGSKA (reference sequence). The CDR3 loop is CSAARGLAGVGETQYF. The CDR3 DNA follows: TGCAGTGCCGCTCGCGGTCTAGCGGGGGTCGGGGAGACCCAGTACTTC.

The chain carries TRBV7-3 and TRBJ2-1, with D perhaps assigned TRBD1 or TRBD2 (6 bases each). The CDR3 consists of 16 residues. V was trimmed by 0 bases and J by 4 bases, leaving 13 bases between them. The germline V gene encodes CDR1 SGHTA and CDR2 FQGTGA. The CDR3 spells CASSLTFGGGYNEQFF. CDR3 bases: TGTGCCAGCAGCTTAACGTTCGGGGGCGGGTACAATGAGCAGTTCTTC.

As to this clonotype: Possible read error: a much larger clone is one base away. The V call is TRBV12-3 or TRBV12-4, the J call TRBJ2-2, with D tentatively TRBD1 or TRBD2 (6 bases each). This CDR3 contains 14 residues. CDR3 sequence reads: CASSSRGGTGERFF. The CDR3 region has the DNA TGTGCCAGCAGTTCCCGAGGGGGGACCGGGGAGCGGTTTTTT.

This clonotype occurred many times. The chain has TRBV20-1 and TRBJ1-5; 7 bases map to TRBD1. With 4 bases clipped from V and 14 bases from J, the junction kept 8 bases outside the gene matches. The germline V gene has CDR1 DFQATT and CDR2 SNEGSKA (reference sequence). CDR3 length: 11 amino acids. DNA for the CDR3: TGCAGTGCTACGACAGGGTCCCGCAAGCATTTT. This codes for CSATTGSRKHF.

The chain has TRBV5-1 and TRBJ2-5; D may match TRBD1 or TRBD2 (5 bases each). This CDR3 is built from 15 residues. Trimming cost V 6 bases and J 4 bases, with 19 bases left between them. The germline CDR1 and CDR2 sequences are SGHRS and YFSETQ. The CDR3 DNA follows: TGCGCCAGCACACCAACGCCGGGGCAAGGAGAGACCCAGTACTTC. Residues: CASTPTPGQGETQYF.